The 4 T cell receptor beta chains presented below share a single source sample, sequenced in a study of cytomegalovirus exposure and HLA in healthy donors. Both 60 Vbeta primers and 13 Jbeta primers went into the PCR. Only in-frame clones appear in the TCRdb table, and some are missing; sequencing was by immunoSEQ multiplex PCR. Of about 190,000 clones in the sample, roughly 90% were seen once. Sequenced input: PBMCs. The receptors originated from a woman younger than 45 in good health and CMV-seronegative.

This chain joins TRBV18 and TRBJ2-7, with TRBD1 matching 11 bases. The V and J ends lost 3 bases and 5 bases, in that order; junction bases with no gene match: 9. The CDR3 is made up of 16 amino acids. Germline loops: CDR1 KGHSH, CDR2 LQKENI. The CDR3 region is CASSPRTGGAGNEQYF. DNA for the CDR3: TGTGCCAGCTCACCTCGGACAGGGGGCGCCGGAAACGAGCAGTACTTC. Combining the CDR3 with reference TRBV18 and TRBJ2-7 gives the whole variable domain NAGVMQNPRHLVRRRGQEARLRCSPMKGHSHVYWYRQLPEEGLKFMVYLQKENIIDESGMPKERFSAEFPKEGPSILRIQQVVRGDSAAYFCASSPRTGGAGNEQYFGPGTRLTVT.

This chain links TRBV11-2 with TRBJ1-2; a possible D gene is TRBD1 (6 bases). The CDR3 has 15 residues. Looked up from germline, CDR1 is SGHAT and CDR2 is FQNNGV. The germline V and J ends were trimmed by 3 bases and 5 bases, with 16 bases remaining between them. The CDR3 bases are TGTGCCAGCAGCTTCCAAGGGGGTGGAAGTTATGGCTACACCTTC. Its translation is CASSFQGGGSYGYTF.

This chain connects TRBV5-1 to TRBJ2-5; D is perhaps TRBD2 (6 bases). The CDR3 totals 15 residues. With 1 base removed from V and 4 bases from J, the gap between germline ends came to 14 bases. Per the germline V gene, CDR1 is SGHRS and CDR2 is YFSETQ. This chain's CDR3 is CASSLLEGMGETQYF. The CDR3 nucleotides are TGCGCCAGCAGCTTGCTGGAGGGGATGGGAGAGACCCAGTACTTC.

The chain employs TRBV5-1 and TRBJ2-5, with TRBD2 identical over 10 bases. The CDR3 contains 15 residues. Unmatched junction bases numbered 7, after V lost 5 bases and J lost 3 bases. CDR1 SGHRS and CDR2 YFSETQ come from the germline V gene. The CDR3 region is CASRTAGLAEETQYF. The CDR3 nucleotides are TGCGCCAGCAGAACCGCCGGACTAGCGGAAGAGACCCAGTACTTC.